Listed here is a single T cell receptor beta chain. The clone's antigen remains unknown. Base qualities are not provided; no much larger clone lies one nucleotide away. The CDR3 sequence holds 14 residues, the cysteine and phenylalanine included. The retained sequence is limited to the CDR3, 42 bases, with the frame set at the first base. Whole blood was collected in K2EDTA tubes by collaborating institutions according to the institutions' own protocols. Collaborator samples were shipped for TCRbeta analysis as frozen whole blood, isolated PBMCs, or DNA extracted from either sample type. These data come from a study of blood T cell repertoires in COVID-19 (TCRdb year 2020). Broadly, across the study: Collaborator samples came from the United States, Italy and Spain and covered acute and convalescent phases of COVID-19. The material from the prospective study consisted of cDNA or gDNA derived from T cells, B-cell-depleted T cells, or PBMCs. Deeply sampled blood TCRbeta repertoires from subjects exposed to, actively infected with, or recovered from COVID-19 were included in the dataset. A freely available public database, intended as a resource for researchers studying the immune response to SARS-CoV-2, is where the repertoires were released. Samples came from the ongoing ImmuneRACE study (first 160 participants) plus 1,254 subjects from 6 global collaborators. Nearly every sample came with metadata listing a de-identified subject ID, COVID-19 status, age in years and sex. Where HLA class I and class II types were available, the types were taken from metadata supplied by the sample provider, not from assay-based typing. Summary of the overall study and its limitations: Clinical and demographic metadata were provided uncurated, with the amount varying by source and participant.

The immunoSEQ Assay, a bias-controlled multiplex PCR, was used to amplify TCRbeta CDR3 regions from genomic DNA. The original methods were these. Nucleated cell counts per sample were estimated from amplification of reference gene primers within the assay. Sequence reads were collapsed and filtered to measure the absolute abundance of every unique TCRbeta CDR3 rearrangement. Productive Simpson clonality was computed per sample as the square root of Simpson's diversity index over productive rearrangements. Held by TCRdb, this immuneACCESS table contains in-frame sequences only and omits some clones. Under half of the omission traces to an unresolved V gene where checked; the cause of the rest is unknown. The DNA was the basis for D and trimming; V, J and clone size are from that table. The sample table contains 450,000 to 500,000 clones; only one count was recorded for approximately 85% of them. The top ten constitute 3% to 4% of the sample.

The rearranged segments are TRBV21-1 and TRBJ2-7; the table's D call TRBD2 went unverified against the DNA. TRBV21-1 has pseudogene status. The receptor was isolated from a human donor in a cohort sampled during active COVID-19. The material sequenced was peripheral blood. The DNA sequence reads TGTGCCAGCAGCTCGGGGGGGAGCTCCTACGAGCAGTACTTC. Its protein reads: CASSSGGSSYEQYF.